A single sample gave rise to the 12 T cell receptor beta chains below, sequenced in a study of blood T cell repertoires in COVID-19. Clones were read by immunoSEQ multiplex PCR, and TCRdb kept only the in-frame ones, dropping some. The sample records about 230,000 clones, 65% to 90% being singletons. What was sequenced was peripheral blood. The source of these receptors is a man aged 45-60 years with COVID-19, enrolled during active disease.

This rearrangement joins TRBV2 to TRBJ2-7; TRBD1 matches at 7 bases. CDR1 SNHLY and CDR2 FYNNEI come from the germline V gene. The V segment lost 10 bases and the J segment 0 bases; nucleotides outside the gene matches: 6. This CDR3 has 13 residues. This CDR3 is CAILDRSSYEQYF. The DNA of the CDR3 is TGTGCCATACTGGACAGGAGCTCCTACGAGCAGTACTTC.

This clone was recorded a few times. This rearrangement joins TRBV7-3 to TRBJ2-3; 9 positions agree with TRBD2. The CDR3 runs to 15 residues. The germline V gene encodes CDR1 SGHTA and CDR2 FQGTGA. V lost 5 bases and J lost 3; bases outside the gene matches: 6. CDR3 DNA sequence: TGTGCCAGCAGCCGAGCGGGGGGCCAGACAGATACGCAGTATTTT. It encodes CASSRAGGQTDTQYF.

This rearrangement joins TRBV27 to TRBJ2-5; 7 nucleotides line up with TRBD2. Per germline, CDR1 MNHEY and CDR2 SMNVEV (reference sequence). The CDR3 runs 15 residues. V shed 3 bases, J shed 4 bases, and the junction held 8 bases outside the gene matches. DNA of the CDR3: TGTGCCAGCAGTTTCCAAGCGGGGCCAACAGAGACCCAGTACTTC. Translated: CASSFQAGPTETQYF.

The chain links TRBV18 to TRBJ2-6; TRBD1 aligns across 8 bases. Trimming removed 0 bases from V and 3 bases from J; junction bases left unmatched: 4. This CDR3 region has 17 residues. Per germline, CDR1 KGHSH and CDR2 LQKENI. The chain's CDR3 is CASSPPPGGSGANVLTF. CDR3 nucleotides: TGTGCCAGCTCACCACCTCCAGGGGGCAGTGGGGCCAACGTCCTGACTTTC.

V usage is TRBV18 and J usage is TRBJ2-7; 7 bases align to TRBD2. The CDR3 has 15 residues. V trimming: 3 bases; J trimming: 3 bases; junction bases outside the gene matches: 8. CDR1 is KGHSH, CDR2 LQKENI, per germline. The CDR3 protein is CASSPNPSGNYEQYF. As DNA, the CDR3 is TGTGCCAGCTCACCTAACCCTAGCGGAAACTACGAGCAGTACTTC. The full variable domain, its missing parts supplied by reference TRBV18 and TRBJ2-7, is NAGVMQNPRHLVRRRGQEARLRCSPMKGHSHVYWYRQLPEEGLKFMVYLQKENIIDESGMPKERFSAEFPKEGPSILRIQQVVRGDSAAYFCASSPNPSGNYEQYFGPGTRLTVT.

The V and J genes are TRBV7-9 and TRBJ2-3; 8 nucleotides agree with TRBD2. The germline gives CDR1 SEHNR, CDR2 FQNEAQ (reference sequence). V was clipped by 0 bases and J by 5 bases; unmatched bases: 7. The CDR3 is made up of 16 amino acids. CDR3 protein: CASSLASGIAGDTQYF. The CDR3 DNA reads TGTGCCAGCAGCTTAGCTAGCGGGATCGCTGGAGATACGCAGTATTTT.

The CDR3: CASSLSQTGYNGYTF. DNA for the CDR3: TGTGCCAGCAGTCTCTCCCAGACAGGGTACAATGGCTACACCTTC. This chain links TRBV28 with TRBJ1-2; 7 positions agree with TRBD1. The CDR3 spans 15 residues. J lost 6 bases, V lost 5 bases, and 12 bases had no gene match. Germline CDR1 is MDHEN and CDR2 is SYDVKM.

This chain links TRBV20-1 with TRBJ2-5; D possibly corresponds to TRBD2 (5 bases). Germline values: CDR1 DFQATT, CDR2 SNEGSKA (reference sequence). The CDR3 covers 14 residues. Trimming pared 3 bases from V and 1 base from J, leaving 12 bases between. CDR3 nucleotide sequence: TGCAGTGCTAGTACCAGACTATTCCAAGAGACCCAGTACTTC. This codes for CSASTRLFQETQYF.

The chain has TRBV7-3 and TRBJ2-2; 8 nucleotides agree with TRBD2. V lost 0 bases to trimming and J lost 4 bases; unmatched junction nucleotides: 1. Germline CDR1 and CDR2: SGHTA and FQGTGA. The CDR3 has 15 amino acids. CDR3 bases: TGTGCCAGCAGCTTAACTAGCGGGATCACCGGGGAGCTGTTTTTT. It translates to CASSLTSGITGELFF. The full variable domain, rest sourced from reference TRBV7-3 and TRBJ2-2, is GAGVSQTPSNKVTEKGKYVELRCDPISGHTALYWYRQSLGQGPEFLIYFQGTGAADDSGLPNDRFFAVRPEGSVSTLKIQRTERGDSAVYLCASSLTSGITGELFFGEGSRLTVL.

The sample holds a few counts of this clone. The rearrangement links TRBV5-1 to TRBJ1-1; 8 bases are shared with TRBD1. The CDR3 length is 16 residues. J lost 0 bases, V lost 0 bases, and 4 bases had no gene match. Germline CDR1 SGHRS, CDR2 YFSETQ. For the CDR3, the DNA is TGCGCCAGCAGCTTGGCGACAGGGGTAATGAACACTGAAGCTTTCTTT. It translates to CASSLATGVMNTEAFF.

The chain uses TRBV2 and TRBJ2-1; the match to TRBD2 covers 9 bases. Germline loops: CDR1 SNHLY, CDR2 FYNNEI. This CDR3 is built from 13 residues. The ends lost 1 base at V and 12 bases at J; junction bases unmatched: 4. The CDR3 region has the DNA TGTGCCAGCAGTGAAGAGGGACTAGCTGGGCAGTTCTTC. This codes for CASSEEGLAGQFF.

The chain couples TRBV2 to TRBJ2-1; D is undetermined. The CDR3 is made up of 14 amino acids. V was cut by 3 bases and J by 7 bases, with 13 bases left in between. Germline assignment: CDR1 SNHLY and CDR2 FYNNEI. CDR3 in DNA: TGTGCCAGCAGTGAGGATCAGGTCGGTAATGAGCAGTTCTTC. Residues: CASSEDQVGNEQFF.